This T cell receptor beta chain came from a study of blood T cells in healthy people across ages. It was with a sample-barcoded 5' primer and a J-beta primer mix that a second PCR of roughly 6 to 12 cycles was run. TCRdb re-called the 5' RACE reads with MiXCR, one entry per CDR3 protein. The table has fewer than 2,000,000 distinct CDR3 sequences, about 31% seen once. Trimming left V 6 bases short and J 9 bases short, with 24 bases between. CDR1 is DFQATT, CDR2 SNEGSKA, per germline (reference sequence). The CDR3 extends over 15 amino acids. The receptor was derived from a woman aged 30 to 39 in good health. This sequence joins TRBV20-1 and TRBJ2-1; TRBD1 or TRBD2 may be the D gene (5 bases each). Material for sequencing was blood. This CDR3 is CSALIPGRTQGEQFF. In DNA form, the CDR3 reads TGCAGTGCCCTAATCCCGGGACGCACCCAGGGTGAGCAGTTCTTC.